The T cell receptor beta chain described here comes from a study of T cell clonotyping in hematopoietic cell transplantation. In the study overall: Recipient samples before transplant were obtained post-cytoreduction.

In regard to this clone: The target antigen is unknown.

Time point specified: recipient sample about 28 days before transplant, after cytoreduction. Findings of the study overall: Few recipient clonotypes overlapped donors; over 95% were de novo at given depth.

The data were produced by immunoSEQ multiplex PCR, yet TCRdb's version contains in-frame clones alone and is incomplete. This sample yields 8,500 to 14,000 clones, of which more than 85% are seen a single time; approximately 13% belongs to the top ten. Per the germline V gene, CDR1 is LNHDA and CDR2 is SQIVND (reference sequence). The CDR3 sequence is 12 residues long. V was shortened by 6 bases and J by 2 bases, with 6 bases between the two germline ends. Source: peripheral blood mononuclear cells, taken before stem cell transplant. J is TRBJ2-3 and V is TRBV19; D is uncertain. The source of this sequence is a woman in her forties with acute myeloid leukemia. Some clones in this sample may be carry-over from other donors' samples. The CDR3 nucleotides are TGTGCCAGTAGCCAAATCACAGATACGCAGTATTTT. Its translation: CASSQITDTQYF.